Following are 6 T cell receptor beta chains from one sample sequenced in a study of blood T cells in healthy people across ages (dated by TCRdb to between 2014 and 2017). The library was generated by 5' RACE. The run used an Illumina HiSeq 2500. The second PCR ran for about 7 to 11 cycles and used a J-beta primer mix along with a sample-barcoded 5' primer. TCRdb handled the public reads itself, with Q25 trimming in fastp and clone calling in MiXCR, and kept productive beta chains. All rows with the same CDR3 protein become a single entry with the most common DNA and genes. For this sample the table gives more than 750,000 distinct CDR3 sequences, of which about 28% were detected only once. Together, the top ten hold about a tenth of the sample. This same sample was also taken into another study, of T cells of mothers and their children.

The sample was blood. These receptors were obtained from a woman aged 40 to 50 in good health.

This clonotype was observed a handful of times. J is TRBJ2-3 and V is TRBV4-3; 11 positions agree with TRBD2. The CDR3 spans 16 residues. Trimming took 0 bases from V and 6 from J; bases not matched to a gene: 5. Germline V gives CDR1 LGHNA, CDR2 YSLEER. The CDR3 DNA sequence: TGCGCCAGCAGCCAAGATCTAGCGGGAGGTAGCGATACGCAGTATTTT. It translates to CASSQDLAGGSDTQYF.

This clonotype has a single count. The chain has TRBV14 and TRBJ1-2, with D hard to call. Germline loops: CDR1 SGHDN, CDR2 FVKESK. The CDR3 loop spans 14 amino acids. Trimming left V 5 bases short and J 0 bases short, with 10 bases between. The CDR3 loop reads CASSGRAPNYGYTF. In nucleotides, the CDR3 is TGTGCCAGCAGCGGGAGGGCCCCTAACTATGGCTACACCTTC.

Notes on this clonotype: With a much larger clone just one base away, this may be a read error. This chain uses TRBV20-1 with TRBJ2-4, with unresolved D. Germline CDR1 reads DFQATT; CDR2 reads SNEGSKA (reference sequence). Between the trimmed V and J ends, which lost 0 bases and 13 bases, there was a span of 10 bases. CDR3 size: 11 residues. CDR3 in amino acids: CSAREIYGQYF. The DNA of the CDR3 is TGCAGTGCTAGAGAAATCTACGGGCAGTACTTC.

Worth noting for this clonotype: A much bigger clone sits one base away, suggesting this may be a read error. The genes are TRBV27 and TRBJ1-2, with D possibly matching TRBD1 (6 bases). Germline-derived CDR1 and CDR2 are MNHEY and SMNVEV (reference sequence). The CDR3 totals 13 residues. With 5 bases removed from V and 7 bases from J, the gap between germline ends came to 14 bases. CDR3: CASSAQGRCGYTF. For the CDR3, the DNA is TGTGCCAGCAGTGCACAGGGACGGTGTGGCTACACCTTC.

This clonotype was counted between two and nine times. The chain uses TRBV6-5 and TRBJ1-5; a possible D gene is TRBD1 (5 bases). Trimming shortened V by 7 bases and J by 0 bases, and 16 bases separated the two germline ends. CDR3 size: 16 residues. Germline assignment: CDR1 MNHEY and CDR2 SVGAGI. CDR3 region: CASTPRAGYSNQPQHF. The CDR3, as DNA: TGTGCCAGCACCCCTCGAGCAGGGTATAGCAATCAGCCCCAGCATTTT.

The chain combines TRBV5-6 with TRBJ2-7; TRBD1 might be the D (6 bases). Germline loops: CDR1 SGHDT, CDR2 YYEEEE. The CDR3 length is 15 residues. Trimming stripped 4 bases from V and 3 bases from J, with 17 bases between. DNA of the CDR3: TGTGCCAGCAGCCTGCTGGGGGCTTCGGGCTACGAGCAGTACTTC. It is translated as CASSLLGASGYEQYF.